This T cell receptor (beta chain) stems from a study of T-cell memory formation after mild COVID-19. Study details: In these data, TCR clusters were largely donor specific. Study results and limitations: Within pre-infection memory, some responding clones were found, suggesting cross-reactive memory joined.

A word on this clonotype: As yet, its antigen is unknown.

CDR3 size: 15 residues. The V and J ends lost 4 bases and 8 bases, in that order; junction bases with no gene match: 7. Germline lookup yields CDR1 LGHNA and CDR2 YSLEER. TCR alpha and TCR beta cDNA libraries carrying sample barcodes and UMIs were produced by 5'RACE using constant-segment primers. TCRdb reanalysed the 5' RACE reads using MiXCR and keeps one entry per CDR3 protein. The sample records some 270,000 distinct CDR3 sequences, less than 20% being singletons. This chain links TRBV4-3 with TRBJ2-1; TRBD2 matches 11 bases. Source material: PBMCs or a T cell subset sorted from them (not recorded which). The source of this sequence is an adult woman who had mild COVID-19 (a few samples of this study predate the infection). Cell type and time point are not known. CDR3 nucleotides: TGCGCCAGCAGCCGTCCGGGTAGCGGGAGGGATGAGCAGTTCTTC. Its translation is CASSRPGSGRDEQFF.